The rows below give T cell receptor beta chains drawn from one sample of a study of T cell responses to AZD1222 COVID-19 vaccine. Repertoires were generated with immunoSEQ multiplex PCR, while TCRdb's copy carries only in-frame clones and drops some. The sample includes around 65,000 clones, around 78% of them seen just once. The starting material was peripheral blood, obtained 28 days after the second AZD1222 dose. Every receptor here comes from an adult who received the AZD1222 COVID-19 vaccine. CDR3s include the opening cysteine and the closing phenylalanine or tryptophan. Each record gives: D gene, J gene, V gene, clone size, CDR3 protein, CDR3 DNA. The D gene is left open where the match is weak. Rows give clone size only sometimes, using once, few, many, or a class for an expanded clone.

. | TRBJ1-2 | TRBV27 | . | CASSWKAANYGYTF | TGTGCCAGCTCTTGGAAGGCAGCTAACTATGGCTACACCTTC
TRBD2 | TRBJ2-7 | TRBV6-1 | few | CASSETSVLYEQYF | TGTGCCAGCAGTGAGACTAGCGTCTTATACGAGCAGTACTTC
TRBD2 | TRBJ2-5 | TRBV20-1 | . | CSASRSGSSETQYF | TGCAGTGCTAGTCGAAGCGGGAGTTCTGAGACCCAGTACTTC
. | TRBJ2-3 | TRBV11-2 | . | CASSRDLTDTQYF | TGTGCCAGCAGCCGGGACTTAACAGATACGCAGTATTTT
. | TRBJ2-5 | TRBV6-5 | . | CAGDRQLQETQYF | TGTGCCGGGGACCGACAGCTTCAAGAGACCCAGTACTTC
. | TRBJ2-5 | TRBV7-7 | few | CASSLERRGQETQYF | TGTGCTAGCAGCTTAGAAAGGAGAGGGCAAGAGACCCAGTACTTC
. | TRBJ2-5 | TRBV5-4 | . | CASSLDFIGETQYF | TGTGCCAGCAGCTTGGATTTCATTGGAGAGACCCAGTACTTC
. | TRBJ1-2 | TRBV14 | . | CASSREVRGLRYGYTF | TGTGCCAGCAGCCGGGAGGTCCGGGGGCTGCGGTATGGCTACACCTTC
TRBD1 | TRBJ1-2 | TRBV18 | . | CASSPDRDYGYTF | TGTGCCAGCTCACCGGACAGGGATTATGGCTACACCTTC
TRBD1 | TRBJ2-7 | TRBV6-1 | . | CASSDTGDREQYF | TGTGCCAGCAGTGACACAGGGGACCGCGAGCAGTACTTC
TRBD1 | TRBJ1-2 | TRBV7-9 | . | CASREQGAGGYTF | TGTGCCAGCAGGGAACAGGGGGCAGGTGGCTACACCTTC
. | TRBJ1-6 | TRBV18 | . | CASWTGGQDNSPLHF | TGTGCCAGCTGGACGGGGGGGCAAGATAATTCACCCCTCCACTTT
. | TRBJ2-5 | TRBV27 | . | CASSVRETQYF | TGTGCCAGCAGCGTTCGGGAGACCCAGTACTTC
TRBD1 | TRBJ1-2 | TRBV29-1 | . | CSVGTGGHGYTF | TGCAGCGTTGGGACAGGGGGCCATGGCTACACCTTC
. | TRBJ1-3 | TRBV18 | once | CASSPLEGLSSGNTIYF | TGTGCCAGCTCACCCCTGGAAGGGCTTAGCTCTGGAAACACCATATATTTT
TRBD1 | TRBJ2-1 | TRBV19 | . | CASSYHQGAGDNEQFF | TGTGCCAGTAGTTATCACCAGGGGGCTGGGGACAATGAGCAGTTCTTC
. | TRBJ1-1 | TRBV7-9 | . | CASGHTNTEAFF | TGTGCAAGTGGCCATACAAACACTGAAGCTTTCTTT